These 13 T cell receptor beta chains came from one sample sequenced in a study of T-cell reconstitution after alpha-beta-depleted transplantation in children. A library of TCRbeta sequences, prepared with unique molecular identifiers, was generated. TCRdb passed the PCR reads through MiXCR, listing each CDR3 protein once. Of around 15,000 distinct CDR3 sequences detected, roughly 7.1% appear once; the ten largest clones hold 36%. The sample was PBMCs, mostly from graft donor cells, taken 60 days after TCRalphabeta/CD19-depleted stem cell transplant. All receptors come from a boy in the first two years of life who had a stem cell transplant for Wiskott-Aldrich syndrome, so the T cells may come from the graft donor.

The chain recombines TRBV20-1 with TRBJ2-5, with unresolved D. V lost 1 base and J 2 bases, leaving 8 bases between the germline ends. Germline V gives CDR1 DFQATT, CDR2 SNEGSKA (reference sequence). The CDR3 covers 13 residues. The CDR3 DNA sequence: TGCAGTGCTAGAGCCGCAGGACAAGAGACCCAGTACTTC. Translated: CSARAAGQETQYF.

This clonotype came up many times. CDR3 amino acids: CASSLNGISYNEQFF. CDR3 in DNA: TGTGCCAGCAGTTTAAACGGGATCTCCTACAATGAGCAGTTCTTC. The rearrangement links TRBV12-3 or TRBV12-4 to TRBJ2-1; D may be TRBD2 (5 bases). The CDR3 loop spans 15 amino acids. Between the trimmed V and J ends, which lost 2 bases and 0 bases, there was a span of 8 bases.

This clonotype has at least ten counts. The chain recombines TRBV7-8 with TRBJ1-1; TRBD1 is a possible D gene (5 bases). The V gene's germline CDR1 is SGHVS and CDR2 FQNEAQ. CDR3 length: 14 amino acids. V lost 5 bases and J 8 bases, leaving 18 bases between the germline ends. The CDR3 protein is CASSNSGGGSEAFF. The CDR3 DNA is TGTGCCAGCAGCAACAGCGGGGGAGGGAGCGAAGCTTTCTTT.

This clonotype occurred many times. This chain joins TRBV12-3 or TRBV12-4 and TRBJ1-4; maybe TRBD1 (5 bases). This CDR3 spans 15 amino acids. V lost 6 bases and J 0 bases, leaving 11 bases between the germline ends. CDR3 amino acids: CASSHRTSTNEKLFF. The CDR3 coding sequence is TGTGCCAGCAGCCACCGGACATCAACTAATGAAAAACTGTTTTTT.

This clonotype was found many times. This chain uses TRBV6-1 with TRBJ2-1; TRBD2 agrees at 13 bases. Looked up from germline, CDR1 is MNHNS and CDR2 is SASEGT. The J segment lost 1 base and the V segment lost 6 bases, leaving 3 bases of the junction unmatched. This CDR3 has 16 amino acids. CDR3 DNA sequence: TGTGCCAGCAGACAACTAGCGGGAGGGTCCTACAATGAGCAGTTCTTC. This translates into CASRQLAGGSYNEQFF.

This clonotype was seen ten or more times. The V call is TRBV7-9, the J call TRBJ2-5, with a tentative D call TRBD2 (5 bases). CDR3 length: 15 amino acids. V lost 5 bases and J 3 bases, leaving 16 bases between the germline ends. Germline lookup yields CDR1 SEHNR and CDR2 FQNEAQ (reference sequence). The CDR3 sequence: CASSPWAGGEETQYF. The CDR3 coding sequence is TGTGCCAGCAGCCCCTGGGCAGGAGGAGAAGAGACCCAGTACTTC.

This clonotype was seen repeatedly, ten times or more. The chain carries TRBV12-3 or TRBV12-4 and TRBJ2-4; TRBD2 matches 8 bases. Losses at the gene ends were 5 bases for V and 5 bases for J; bases not matched to a gene: 17. The length of the CDR3 is 18 residues. As DNA, the CDR3 is TGTGCCAGCAGTCCCCACGGGTTCGGCGGGAGGTCCCAAAACATTCAGTACTTC. It yields the protein CASSPHGFGGRSQNIQYF.

This clonotype was detected only a few times. V and J are TRBV28 and TRBJ1-1; 9 nucleotides align to TRBD1. The V segment lost 2 bases and the J segment 4 bases; nucleotides outside the gene matches: 2. Germline V gene data show CDR1 as MDHEN and CDR2 as SYDVKM. The CDR3 consists of 14 residues. DNA for the CDR3: TGTGCCAGCAGTTTAAACAGGGGGCTCACTGAAGCTTTCTTT. Amino acid sequence: CASSLNRGLTEAFF.

A few counts support this clonotype. The chain couples TRBV18 to TRBJ2-7; TRBD2 might be the D (6 bases). CDR3 length equals 17 residues. Looked up from germline, CDR1 is KGHSH and CDR2 is LQKENI. V lost 6 bases to trimming and J lost 0 bases, with 21 bases between them. The CDR3 DNA follows: TGTGCCAGCTCCCCGGGGCTATACGGGAGCATCTCCTACGAGCAGTACTTC. Residues: CASSPGLYGSISYEQYF.

This clonotype has a handful of counts. The chain combines TRBV27 with TRBJ2-5; D gene ambiguous. From germline, CDR1 is MNHEY and CDR2 SMNVEV (reference sequence). The CDR3 has 13 amino acids. V lost 5 bases, J lost 4 bases, and 11 bases lay in between. This chain's CDR3 is CASSTLRGETQYF. For the CDR3, the DNA is TGTGCCAGCAGTACCCTCCGTGGAGAGACCCAGTACTTC.

This clonotype occurred many times. The V and J genes are TRBV5-8 and TRBJ2-5; weak D call: TRBD1 (6 bases). Germline assignment: CDR1 SGHTS and CDR2 YDEGEE. The CDR3 extends over 16 amino acids. V lost 4 bases and J 5 bases, leaving 21 bases between the germline ends. The CDR3 spells CASSATVGPRGETQYF. The CDR3 nucleotides are TGTGCCAGCAGCGCAACCGTCGGGCCGAGGGGGGAGACCCAGTACTTC.

This rearrangement joins TRBV19 to TRBJ1-2; D perhaps matches TRBD1 (6 bases). The CDR3 has 15 residues. Germline V CDR1 and CDR2: LNHDA, SQIVND (reference sequence). The germline V and J ends were trimmed by 3 bases and 6 bases, with 17 bases remaining between them. The CDR3 DNA reads TGTGCCAGTAGTATTTTTCAACAGGGTCCTAATGGCTACACCTTC. This gives the protein CASSIFQQGPNGYTF.

This clonotype was counted many times. The chain has TRBV4-1 and TRBJ2-7; the D gene could be TRBD1 or TRBD2 (6 bases each). The CDR3 is made up of 15 amino acids. Germline V gene sequence: CDR1 MGHRA, CDR2 YSYEKL. Trimming took 1 base from V and 2 from J, leaving 12 bases between them. DNA of the CDR3: TGCGCCAGCAGCCAAGGGGGGGCATTTGCCTACGAGCAGTACTTC. Its translation: CASSQGGAFAYEQYF.